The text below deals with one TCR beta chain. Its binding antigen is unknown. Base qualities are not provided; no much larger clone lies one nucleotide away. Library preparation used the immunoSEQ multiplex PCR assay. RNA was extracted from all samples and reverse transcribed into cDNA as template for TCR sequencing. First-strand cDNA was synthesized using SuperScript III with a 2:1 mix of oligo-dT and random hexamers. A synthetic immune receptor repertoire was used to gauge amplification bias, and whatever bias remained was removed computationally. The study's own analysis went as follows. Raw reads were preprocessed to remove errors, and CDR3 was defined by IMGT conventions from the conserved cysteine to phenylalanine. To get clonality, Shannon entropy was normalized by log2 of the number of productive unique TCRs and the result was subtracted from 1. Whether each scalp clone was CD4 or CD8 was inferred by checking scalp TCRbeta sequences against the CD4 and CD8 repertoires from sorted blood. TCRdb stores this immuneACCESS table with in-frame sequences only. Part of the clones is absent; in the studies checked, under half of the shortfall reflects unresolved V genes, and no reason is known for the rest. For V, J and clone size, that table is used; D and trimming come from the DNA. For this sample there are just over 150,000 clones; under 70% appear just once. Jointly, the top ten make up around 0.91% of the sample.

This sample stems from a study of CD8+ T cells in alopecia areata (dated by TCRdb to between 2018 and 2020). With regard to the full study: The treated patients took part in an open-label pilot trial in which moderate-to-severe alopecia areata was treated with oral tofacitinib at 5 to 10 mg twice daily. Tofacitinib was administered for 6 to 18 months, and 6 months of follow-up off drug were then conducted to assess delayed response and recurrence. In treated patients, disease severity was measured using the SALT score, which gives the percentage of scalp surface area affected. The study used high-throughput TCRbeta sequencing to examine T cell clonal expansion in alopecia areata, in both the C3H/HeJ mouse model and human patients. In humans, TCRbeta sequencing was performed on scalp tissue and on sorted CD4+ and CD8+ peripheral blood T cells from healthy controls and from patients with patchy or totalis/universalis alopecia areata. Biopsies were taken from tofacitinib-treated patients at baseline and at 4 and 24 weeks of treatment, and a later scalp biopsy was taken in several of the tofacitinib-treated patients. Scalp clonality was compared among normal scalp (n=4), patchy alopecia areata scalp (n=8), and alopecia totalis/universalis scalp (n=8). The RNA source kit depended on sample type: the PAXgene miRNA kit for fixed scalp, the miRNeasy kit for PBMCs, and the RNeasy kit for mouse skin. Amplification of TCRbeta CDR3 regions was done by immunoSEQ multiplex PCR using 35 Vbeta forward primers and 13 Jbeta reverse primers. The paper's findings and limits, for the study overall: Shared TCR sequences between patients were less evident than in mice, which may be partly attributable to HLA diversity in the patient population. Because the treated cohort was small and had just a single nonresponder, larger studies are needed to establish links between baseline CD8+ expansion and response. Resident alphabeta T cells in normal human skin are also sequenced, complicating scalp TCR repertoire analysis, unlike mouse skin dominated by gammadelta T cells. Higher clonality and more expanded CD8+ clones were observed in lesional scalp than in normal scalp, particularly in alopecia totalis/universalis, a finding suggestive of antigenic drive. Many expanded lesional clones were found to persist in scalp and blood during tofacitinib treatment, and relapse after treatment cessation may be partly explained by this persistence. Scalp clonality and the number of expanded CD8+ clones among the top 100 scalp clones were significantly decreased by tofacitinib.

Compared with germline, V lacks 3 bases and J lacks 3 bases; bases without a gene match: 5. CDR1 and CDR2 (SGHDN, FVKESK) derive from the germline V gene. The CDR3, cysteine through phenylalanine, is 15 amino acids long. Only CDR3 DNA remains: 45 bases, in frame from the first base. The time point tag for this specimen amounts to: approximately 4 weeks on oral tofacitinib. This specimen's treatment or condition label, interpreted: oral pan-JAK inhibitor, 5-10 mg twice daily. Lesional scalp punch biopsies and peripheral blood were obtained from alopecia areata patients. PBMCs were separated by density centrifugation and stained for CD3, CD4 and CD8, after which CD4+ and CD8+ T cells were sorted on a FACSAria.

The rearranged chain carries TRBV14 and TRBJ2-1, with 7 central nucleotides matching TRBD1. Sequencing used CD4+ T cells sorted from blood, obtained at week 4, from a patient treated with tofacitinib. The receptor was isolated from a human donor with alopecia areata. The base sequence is TGTGCCAGCAGCCAGGCCGGGACAGTCTACAATGAGCAGTTCTTC. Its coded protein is CASSQAGTVYNEQFF.